The 5 T cell receptor beta chains given below trace back to one sample, sequenced in a study of T cell repertoires in cytomegalovirus infection. MiXCR, applied by TCRdb to the reads, yields one record per CDR3 protein. The profile shows 150,000 or so distinct CDR3 sequences, 17% of them singletons. Sequenced: CD8+ T cells from PBMCs. These receptors came from a human donor in good health (CMV status not recorded). Some clones in this sample may be carry-over from other donors' samples.

This clonotype was seen many times. The CDR3 protein is CALLESGRGHSGELFF. CDR3 in DNA: TGTGCACTCCTCGAAAGCGGCAGGGGGCACTCCGGGGAGCTGTTTTTT. The V gene is TRBV7-9, the J gene TRBJ2-2, with 8 bases lining up with TRBD1. The CDR3 totals 16 residues. Germline assignment: CDR1 SEHNR and CDR2 FQNEAQ (reference sequence).

This clonotype appeared a few times. V usage is TRBV4-3 and J usage is TRBJ1-1, with D tentatively TRBD1 (6 bases). The V end was cut by 0 bases, the J end by 1 base, with 9 bases between. The CDR3 has 15 amino acids. Germline V gives CDR1 LGHNA, CDR2 YSLEER. The CDR3 DNA follows: TGCGCCAGCAGCCAAGAAGGGGGGGGGAACACTGAAGCTTTCTTT. Encoded protein: CASSQEGGGNTEAFF.

This chain links TRBV4-2 with TRBJ1-2, with D possibly TRBD1 on 6 matching bases. V gave up 0 bases and J gave up 4 bases, with 12 bases separating them. Per the germline V gene, CDR1 is LGHNA and CDR2 is YNFKEQ. This CDR3 comprises 15 residues. The CDR3 loop is CASSQETGPGYGYTF. In nucleotides, the CDR3 is TGTGCCAGCAGCCAAGAAACAGGGCCTGGCTATGGCTACACCTTC.

This clonotype turned up a few times. The chain combines TRBV7-6 with TRBJ1-3; 7 nucleotides agree with TRBD1. The CDR3 sequence is 18 residues long. Germline CDR1 is SGHVS and CDR2 is FNYEAQ. V shed 4 bases, J shed 0 bases, and the junction held 12 bases outside the gene matches. Here the CDR3 reads CASSSRGMGQISGNTIYF. CDR3 coding DNA: TGTGCCAGCAGCTCTAGGGGCATGGGACAGATCTCTGGAAACACCATATATTTT.

There are many counts of this clonotype. The chain uses TRBV7-2 and TRBJ1-5; the match to TRBD1 covers 7 bases. This CDR3 spans 16 amino acids. Germline V gene lookup returns CDR1 SGHTA and CDR2 FQGNSA. With 5 bases clipped from V and 8 bases from J, the junction kept 15 bases outside the gene matches. CDR3 in DNA: TGTGCCAGCAGCCTTCGCGAAGGGGGCCCCGTGAAGCCCCAGCATTTT. Translated: CASSLREGGPVKPQHF.